Listed below are T cell receptor beta chains from one sample, sequenced in a study of CD8 T cells in Susac syndrome. Via MiXCR, TCRdb re-called the immunoSEQ multiplex PCR reads, giving one row per CDR3 protein. Of 80,000 or so distinct CDR3 sequences in the sample, roughly 96% were seen once. Material for sequencing was CD8+ T cells from PBMCs. The origin of the receptors is a human donor with Susac syndrome. Both conserved end residues are part of each CDR3. The order of the fields is D gene, clone size, V gene, J gene, CDR3 DNA, CDR3 protein. The D gene is left open where the match is weak. Part of the rows lack a size; the others show once, few, many or a class for expanded clones.

d_call: TRBD1; clone_size: .; v_call: TRBV12-5; j_call: TRBJ2-5; cdr3_nt: TGTGCTACCCGGACAGGGGAGACCCAGTACTTC; cdr3_aa: CATRTGETQYF
d_call: .; clone_size: .; v_call: TRBV10-2; j_call: TRBJ2-5; cdr3_nt: TGCGCCAGCAGTGGTGGGGCAGGGTGGTCAAGGGAGACCCAGTACTTC; cdr3_aa: CASSGGAGWSRETQYF
d_call: .; clone_size: once; v_call: TRBV4-3; j_call: TRBJ2-1; cdr3_nt: TGCGCCAGCAGCCGCTGGGGACGAGGATACAATGAGCAGTTCTTC; cdr3_aa: CASSRWGRGYNEQFF
d_call: .; clone_size: .; v_call: TRBV20-1; j_call: TRBJ2-7; cdr3_nt: TGCAGTGCTAGAGAGAGGAGTATTGCAGGGCAGTACTTC; cdr3_aa: CSARERSIAGQYF
d_call: .; clone_size: .; v_call: TRBV7-9; j_call: TRBJ2-3; cdr3_nt: TGTGCCAGCAGCTTTCATGAAGGTAGCACAGATACGCAGTATTTT; cdr3_aa: CASSFHEGSTDTQYF
d_call: .; clone_size: .; v_call: TRBV13; j_call: TRBJ2-5; cdr3_nt: TGTGCCAGCAGCTCGGACGAAGAGACCCAGTACTTC; cdr3_aa: CASSSDEETQYF
d_call: .; clone_size: .; v_call: TRBV13; j_call: TRBJ1-2; cdr3_nt: TGTGCCAGCAGCTTAGTCCTCTATGGCTACACCTTC; cdr3_aa: CASSLVLYGYTF
d_call: TRBD2; clone_size: .; v_call: TRBV15; j_call: TRBJ2-2; cdr3_nt: TGTGCCACCAGCGGAATACTAGCGGGAGGCGGCGGGGAGCTGTTTTTT; cdr3_aa: CATSGILAGGGGELFF
d_call: TRBD2; clone_size: .; v_call: TRBV29-1; j_call: TRBJ2-1; cdr3_nt: TGCAGCCTTGCCACTGGGACTAGCGCGACCCTTAACTACAATGAGCAGTTCTTC; cdr3_aa: CSLATGTSATLNYNEQFF
d_call: TRBD1; clone_size: .; v_call: TRBV30; j_call: TRBJ1-1; cdr3_nt: TGTGCCTGGAGAGACAGGGGGGGGAACACTGAAGCTTTCTTT; cdr3_aa: CAWRDRGGNTEAFF
d_call: TRBD2; clone_size: .; v_call: TRBV28; j_call: TRBJ2-3; cdr3_nt: TGTGCCAGCAGTTCTTGGACTAGCGGCGAGTTAGATACGCAGTATTTT; cdr3_aa: CASSSWTSGELDTQYF
d_call: .; clone_size: .; v_call: TRBV6-2/TRBV6-3; j_call: TRBJ2-3; cdr3_nt: TGTGCCAGCAAAAACACAGATACGCAGTATTTT; cdr3_aa: CASKNTDTQYF
d_call: .; clone_size: .; v_call: TRBV7-9; j_call: TRBJ2-7; cdr3_nt: TGTGCCAGCAGCCCCCGGGGAGCAGCCTACGAGCAGTACTTC; cdr3_aa: CASSPRGAAYEQYF
d_call: TRBD1; clone_size: .; v_call: TRBV3-1; j_call: TRBJ2-1; cdr3_nt: TGTGCCAGCAGAGAGGGACAGGGGGTTATCAATGAGCAGTTCTTC; cdr3_aa: CASREGQGVINEQFF
d_call: .; clone_size: .; v_call: TRBV6-2/TRBV6-3; j_call: TRBJ2-7; cdr3_nt: TGTGCCAGCAGTCCGGCTATCTCCTACGAGCAGTACTTC; cdr3_aa: CASSPAISYEQYF
d_call: .; clone_size: .; v_call: TRBV6-5; j_call: TRBJ1-2; cdr3_nt: TGTGCCAGCGGTTTTCCAGGCTACACCTTC; cdr3_aa: CASGFPGYTF
d_call: .; clone_size: .; v_call: TRBV20-1; j_call: TRBJ2-1; cdr3_nt: TGCAGTGCTAGAGATGTTGGGGGGAATGAGCAGTTCTTC; cdr3_aa: CSARDVGGNEQFF
d_call: .; clone_size: .; v_call: TRBV6-2/TRBV6-3; j_call: TRBJ2-5; cdr3_nt: TGTGCCACAGTGGGGGTGGAGACCCAGTACTTC; cdr3_aa: CATVGVETQYF
d_call: .; clone_size: .; v_call: TRBV6-5; j_call: TRBJ1-5; cdr3_nt: TGTGCCAGCAGTTACTCGATCAATCAGCCCCAGCATTTT; cdr3_aa: CASSYSINQPQHF
d_call: .; clone_size: .; v_call: TRBV12-3/TRBV12-4; j_call: TRBJ1-1; cdr3_nt: TGTGCCAGCAGTTTCGGCGGGTGGACTGAAGCTTTCTTT; cdr3_aa: CASSFGGWTEAFF
d_call: .; clone_size: .; v_call: TRBV29-1; j_call: TRBJ2-3; cdr3_nt: TGCAGCGTTGAGGACTACACAGATACGCAGTATTTT; cdr3_aa: CSVEDYTDTQYF
d_call: .; clone_size: .; v_call: TRBV7-9; j_call: TRBJ2-3; cdr3_nt: TGTGCCAGCAGCCAAGATACGCAGTATTTT; cdr3_aa: CASSQDTQYF
d_call: .; clone_size: .; v_call: TRBV15; j_call: TRBJ2-5; cdr3_nt: TGTGCCACCAGCCCGGGGATAGAAGAGACCCAGTACTTC; cdr3_aa: CATSPGIEETQYF
d_call: .; clone_size: once; v_call: TRBV5-1; j_call: TRBJ2-7; cdr3_nt: TGCGCCAGCAGCTTGGCCTATAGCGGAAGCTCCTACGAGCAGTACTTC; cdr3_aa: CASSLAYSGSSYEQYF
d_call: .; clone_size: .; v_call: TRBV28; j_call: TRBJ2-4; cdr3_nt: TGTGCCAGCAGTTTGGGGGGTCCAGAGCGTAAAAACATTCAGTACTTC; cdr3_aa: CASSLGGPERKNIQYF
d_call: .; clone_size: .; v_call: TRBV5-6; j_call: TRBJ2-7; cdr3_nt: TGTGCCAGTCGGGGGCTTTCCTACGAGCAGTACTTC; cdr3_aa: CASRGLSYEQYF